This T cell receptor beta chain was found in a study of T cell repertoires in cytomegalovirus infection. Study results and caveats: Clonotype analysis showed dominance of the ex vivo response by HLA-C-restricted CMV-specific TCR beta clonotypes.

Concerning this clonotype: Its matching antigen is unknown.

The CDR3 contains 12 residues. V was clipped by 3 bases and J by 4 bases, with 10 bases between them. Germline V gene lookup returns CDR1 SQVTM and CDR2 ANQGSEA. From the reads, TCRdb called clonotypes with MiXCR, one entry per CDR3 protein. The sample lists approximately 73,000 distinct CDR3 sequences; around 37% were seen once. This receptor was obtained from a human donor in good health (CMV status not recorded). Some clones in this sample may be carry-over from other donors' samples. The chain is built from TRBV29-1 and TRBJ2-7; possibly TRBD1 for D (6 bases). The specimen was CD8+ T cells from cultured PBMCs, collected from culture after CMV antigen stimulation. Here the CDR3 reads CSVEGRGYEQYF. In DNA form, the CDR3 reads TGCAGCGTTGAGGGCAGGGGTTACGAGCAGTACTTC.